In its sample, the clone carrying this T cell receptor (beta chain) was seen a few times. Antigen unknown. It may be a read error: a sequence one base away is much more abundant. TCRdb independently ran MiXCR on the RT-PCR reads; one entry per CDR3 protein. The table lists around 580,000 distinct CDR3 sequences, roughly 10% of them singletons. The sample comes from a study of response to subunit inactivated influenza vaccine. Study outcomes and limitations: Few new T cells, the authors suggested, are recruited by each seasonal influenza vaccination.

The sample in question was PBMCs from blood, obtained on the day of vaccination. The receptor was isolated from a man between 50 and 59 years old who received an inactivated influenza vaccine.

CDR3 in amino acids: CASSSDYNDQFF. The CDR3 nucleotides are TGTGCCAGCAGCTCGGACTACAATGACCAGTTCTTC. The rearrangement links TRBV7-9 to TRBJ2-1; the D gene is possibly TRBD2 (6 bases). The CDR3 has 12 residues. Germline lookup yields CDR1 SEHNR and CDR2 FQNEAQ (reference sequence).